These 23 T cell receptor beta chains were sequenced from one sample in a study of OX40 agonist ivuxolimab in advanced cancers. Here immunoSEQ multiplex PCR was the method, and the copy in TCRdb shows in-frame clones only, minus some. The sample gives about 79,000 clones, 75% to 95% of which show up once; more than 5.5% is in the top ten. The sample consisted of CD4+ or CD8+ T cells sorted from blood, taken in a trial of the OX40 agonist ivuxolimab. The receptors here all came from an adult with an advanced solid tumor such as melanoma, head and neck, liver or kidney cancer.

The V gene is TRBV2, the J gene TRBJ2-4, with a possible D match to TRBD1 (5 bases). This CDR3 contains 14 residues. The ends were cut back, 8 bases at V and 0 bases at J, with 11 bases in the middle. From germline, CDR1 is SNHLY and CDR2 FYNNEI. The CDR3 reads CASRQLVAKNIQYF. In DNA, the CDR3 is TGTGCCAGCCGACAGTTAGTAGCCAAAAACATTCAGTACTTC.

This clone was seen a few times. This chain links TRBV9 with TRBJ2-1; possible D gene TRBD2, 5 bases. The germline V gene encodes CDR1 SGDLS and CDR2 YYNGEE. V was trimmed by 0 bases and J by 8 bases, leaving 9 bases between them. The CDR3 extends over 13 amino acids. This CDR3 is CASSVVGVHEQFF. The CDR3, as DNA: TGTGCCAGCAGCGTAGTCGGGGTCCATGAGCAGTTCTTC.

CDR3 DNA: TGTGCCAGCCGGGGGGTCTACGAGCAGTACTTC. Encoded protein: CASRGVYEQYF. V gene TRBV28 combines with J gene TRBJ2-7, with 7 bases aligning to TRBD2. CDR1 MDHEN and CDR2 SYDVKM come from the germline V gene. J lost 3 bases, V lost 8 bases, and 1 base had no gene match. The CDR3 has 11 amino acids.

The rearrangement links TRBV28 to TRBJ1-3; 9 bases are a match to TRBD1. Germline V CDR1 and CDR2: MDHEN, SYDVKM. CDR3 length equals 17 residues. Trimming removed 1 base from V and 3 bases from J; junction bases left unmatched: 7. The CDR3 is CASSLLVGTGSGNTIYF. DNA for the CDR3: TGTGCCAGCAGTTTATTAGTAGGGACAGGGAGTGGAAACACCATATATTTT.

The V gene is TRBV18, the J gene TRBJ1-1; 8 nucleotides align to TRBD1. Germline V gene data show CDR1 as KGHSH and CDR2 as LQKENI. V shed 5 bases and J 1 base; nucleotides not matched to a gene: 6. The CDR3 spans 15 residues. CDR3 sequence (DNA): TGTGCCAGCTCATTTATACAGGGGGAGAACACTGAAGCTTTCTTT. Amino acid sequence: CASSFIQGENTEAFF. The full variable domain, completed using reference TRBV18 and TRBJ1-1, is NAGVMQNPRHLVRRRGQEARLRCSPMKGHSHVYWYRQLPEEGLKFMVYLQKENIIDESGMPKERFSAEFPKEGPSILRIQQVVRGDSAAYFCASSFIQGENTEAFFGQGTRLTVV.

The table lists this clone with many counts. CDR3 nucleotides: TGTGCCAGCAGTGATCGAGCGGGAGAGGGGACAGATACGCAGTATTTT. Translated, it gives CASSDRAGEGTDTQYF. The chain joins TRBV2 to TRBJ2-3; 8 nucleotides line up with TRBD2. The J segment lost 3 bases and the V segment lost 3 bases, leaving 8 bases of the junction unmatched. Germline CDR1 reads SNHLY; CDR2 reads FYNNEI. The CDR3 loop spans 16 amino acids.

The rearrangement uses TRBV5-6 and TRBJ1-2; possibly TRBD1 for D (6 bases). V lost 2 bases and J lost 2, with 10 bases in between. The CDR3 extends over 14 amino acids. Germline values: CDR1 SGHDT, CDR2 YYEEEE. In DNA, the CDR3 is TGTGCCAGCAGCTTCAGGGGATTAAACTATGGCTACACCTTC. It is translated as CASSFRGLNYGYTF.

The V and J genes are TRBV28 and TRBJ1-1; a weak D match, TRBD1 (6 bases). V lost 5 bases to trimming and J lost 4 bases, with 14 bases between them. The CDR3 is 14 residues long. Germline CDR1 and CDR2: MDHEN and SYDVKM. CDR3 nucleotides: TGTGCCAGCAGTCCCTGGGGAGGGGGCACTGAAGCTTTCTTT. Translating it yields CASSPWGGGTEAFF.

The chain combines TRBV28 with TRBJ1-2; the D is unclear. This CDR3 spans 14 amino acids. V lost 4 bases and J 1 base, leaving 10 bases between the germline ends. From germline, CDR1 is MDHEN and CDR2 SYDVKM. The CDR3 region has the DNA TGTGCCAGCAGTTGGGCCAGACTTAACTATGGCTACACCTTC. Encoded protein: CASSWARLNYGYTF.

The CDR3 coding sequence is TGCAGTGCGGCAGGAGGTCAGCCCCAGCATTTT. This gives the protein CSAAGGQPQHF. The chain uses TRBV20-1 and TRBJ1-5; D is undetermined. The length of the CDR3 is 11 residues. Germline CDR1 and CDR2: DFQATT and SNEGSKA (reference sequence). V lost 6 bases and J 6 bases, leaving 9 bases between the germline ends.

This sequence joins TRBV2 and TRBJ2-7; the match to TRBD2 covers 12 bases. The CDR3 spans 15 residues. Germline CDR1 is SNHLY and CDR2 is FYNNEI. J was trimmed by 0 bases and V by 7 bases; bases with no gene match: 4. The CDR3 DNA sequence: TGTGCCAGCAAGGAGGGACTAGCGGGCTCCTACGAGCAGTACTTC. The encoded protein is CASKEGLAGSYEQYF.

The V and J genes are TRBV5-1 and TRBJ2-3; no clear D. The ends were cut back, 0 bases at V and 5 bases at J, with 13 bases in the middle. CDR3 length: 15 amino acids. Germline V gene lookup returns CDR1 SGHRS and CDR2 YFSETQ. The CDR3 DNA reads as TGCGCCAGCAGCTTGGCCGGTTCTCCCCAAGATACGCAGTATTTT. Translated: CASSLAGSPQDTQYF. Together with reference TRBV5-1 and TRBJ2-3, the CDR3 gives the full variable domain: KAGVTQTPRYLIKTRGQQVTLSCSPISGHRSVSWYQQTPGQGLQFLFEYFSETQRNKGNFPGRFSGRQFSNSRSEMNVSTLELGDSALYLCASSLAGSPQDTQYFGPGTRLTVL.

The CDR3 reads CASSQSQGAGNTIYF. CDR3 DNA: TGCGCCAGCAGCCAAAGCCAGGGGGCAGGGAACACCATATATTTT. The V and J genes are TRBV4-1 and TRBJ1-3, with 8 bases aligning to TRBD1. The CDR3 runs 15 residues. Looked up from germline, CDR1 is MGHRA and CDR2 is YSYEKL. Trimming at V came to 2 bases and at J to 7 bases, leaving 7 bases not matched to a gene.

This chain joins TRBV6-1 and TRBJ2-7, with 7 bases identical to TRBD1. Germline V gene data show CDR1 as MNHNS and CDR2 as SASEGT. There are 15 residues in the CDR3. The V gene end was trimmed by 5 bases and the J gene end by 3 bases; junction bases not matched to a gene: 10. CDR3 sequence reads: CASSITGAPNYEQYF. CDR3 nucleotide sequence: TGTGCCAGCAGTATAACAGGGGCCCCCAACTACGAGCAGTACTTC.

The genes are TRBV5-5 and TRBJ2-2; 7 nucleotides agree with TRBD2. Trimming at V came to 4 bases and at J to 5 bases, leaving 2 bases not matched to a gene. Germline values: CDR1 SGHKS, CDR2 YYEKEE (reference sequence). This CDR3 has 13 amino acids. In DNA, the CDR3 is TGTGCCAGCAGCCCGCGGGGGACCGGGGAGCTGTTTTTT. Its protein product is CASSPRGTGELFF.

The chain uses TRBV19 and TRBJ1-5; weak D call: TRBD1 (5 bases). The germline CDR1 and CDR2 sequences are LNHDA and SQIVND (reference sequence). V was pared by 6 bases and J by 3 bases, with 9 bases between. CDR3 length equals 13 residues. CDR3 sequence reads: CASRLTDNQPQHF. The DNA of the CDR3 is TGTGCCAGTAGATTGACAGACAATCAGCCCCAGCATTTT.

The gene calls are TRBV5-1 and TRBJ2-2; D is perhaps TRBD1 (6 bases). Germline V gene lookup returns CDR1 SGHRS and CDR2 YFSETQ. Trimming took off 4 bases at V and 2 bases at J, with 9 bases between the two ends. The length of the CDR3 is 14 residues. The CDR3 is CASSPGQNTGELFF. For the CDR3, the DNA is TGCGCCAGCAGCCCGGGACAAAACACCGGGGAGCTGTTTTTT.

The chain joins TRBV29-1 to TRBJ1-1; D is uncertain. V lost 4 bases and J lost 3, with 12 bases in between. The CDR3 length is 13 residues. Looked up from germline, CDR1 is SQVTM and CDR2 is ANQGSEA. DNA for the CDR3: TGCAGCGTTGCATCCAGTCCGGACACTGAAGCTTTCTTT. It codes for CSVASSPDTEAFF. Complete variable domain (other parts from reference TRBV29-1 and TRBJ1-1): SAVISQKPSRDICQRGTSLTIQCQVDSQVTMMFWYRQQPGQSLTLIATANQGSEATYESGFVIDKFPISRPNLTFSTLTVSNMSPEDSSIYLCSVASSPDTEAFFGQGTRLTVV.

The chain joins TRBV12-5 to TRBJ1-3; 7 bases are shared with TRBD1. Germline CDR1 is LGHNT and CDR2 is FRNRAP. The CDR3 sequence is 15 residues long. The J segment lost 8 bases and the V segment lost 8 bases, leaving 15 bases of the junction unmatched. CDR3 protein: CASSLDGGGADTIYF. The CDR3 nucleotides are TGTGCTAGTTCCCTCGACGGAGGGGGCGCGGACACCATATATTTT.

The genes are TRBV18 and TRBJ2-5; the D is unclear. This CDR3 has 15 amino acids. The V end was cut by 0 bases, the J end by 4 bases, with 12 bases between. The germline V gene encodes CDR1 KGHSH and CDR2 LQKENI. CDR3 residues: CASSPPNGLAETQYF. The CDR3, as DNA: TGTGCCAGCTCACCACCTAATGGGTTGGCAGAGACCCAGTACTTC.

V usage is TRBV4-2 and J usage is TRBJ2-7; D is unresolved. The CDR3 totals 13 residues. V was shortened by 1 base and J by 4 bases, with 8 bases between the two germline ends. Germline assignment: CDR1 LGHNA and CDR2 YNFKEQ. The CDR3 DNA reads TGTGCCAGCAGCCAAGTAAACAGTTACGAGCAGTACTTC. Protein sequence: CASSQVNSYEQYF.

The chain is built from TRBV6-1 and TRBJ2-1; D uncertain. Per the germline V gene, CDR1 is MNHNS and CDR2 is SASEGT. The CDR3 sequence is 15 residues long. With 0 bases removed from V and 11 bases from J, the gap between germline ends came to 17 bases. The CDR3: CASSEAAGPSIKQFF. CDR3 nucleotides: TGTGCCAGCAGTGAAGCGGCCGGACCTAGTATTAAGCAGTTCTTC.

This chain connects TRBV6-1 to TRBJ2-5, with D possibly being TRBD1 or TRBD2 (6 bases each). Germline-derived CDR1 and CDR2 are MNHNS and SASEGT. The CDR3 covers 14 residues. V shed 3 bases and J shed 4 bases, with 12 bases lying between them. The CDR3, as DNA: TGTGCCAGCAGTGACGGTGGGGGGCTAGAGACCCAGTACTTC. Protein: CASSDGGGLETQYF.